This T cell receptor beta chain is from a study of cytomegalovirus exposure and HLA in healthy donors. Use of 60 Vbeta and 13 Jbeta primers characterized the PCR. The method was immunoSEQ multiplex PCR; TCRdb's version includes in-frame clones alone and lacks a portion of them. This sample has about 210,000 clones, with around 80% found just once. CDR3 length equals 14 residues. Germline CDR1 and CDR2: MGHDK and SYGVNS. Germline trimming cut 8 bases from V and 5 bases from J; bases unmatched to any gene: 10. In nominal health when sampled, donors likely had unrecorded immune exposures nonetheless. This clone occurred a few times. Its antigen is not identified. General observations from the study: It was confirmed in vitro that three of the CMV-associated chains were specific for CMV antigens.

The clonotype originates from a man aged 35-49 years in good health and CMV-seropositive. The sample was PBMCs. The V and J genes are TRBV25-1 and TRBJ1-1; 8 bases are shared with TRBD1. This CDR3 reads CASYQGAGGTEAFF. CDR3 bases: TGTGCCAGCTACCAGGGGGCAGGTGGAACTGAAGCTTTCTTT.